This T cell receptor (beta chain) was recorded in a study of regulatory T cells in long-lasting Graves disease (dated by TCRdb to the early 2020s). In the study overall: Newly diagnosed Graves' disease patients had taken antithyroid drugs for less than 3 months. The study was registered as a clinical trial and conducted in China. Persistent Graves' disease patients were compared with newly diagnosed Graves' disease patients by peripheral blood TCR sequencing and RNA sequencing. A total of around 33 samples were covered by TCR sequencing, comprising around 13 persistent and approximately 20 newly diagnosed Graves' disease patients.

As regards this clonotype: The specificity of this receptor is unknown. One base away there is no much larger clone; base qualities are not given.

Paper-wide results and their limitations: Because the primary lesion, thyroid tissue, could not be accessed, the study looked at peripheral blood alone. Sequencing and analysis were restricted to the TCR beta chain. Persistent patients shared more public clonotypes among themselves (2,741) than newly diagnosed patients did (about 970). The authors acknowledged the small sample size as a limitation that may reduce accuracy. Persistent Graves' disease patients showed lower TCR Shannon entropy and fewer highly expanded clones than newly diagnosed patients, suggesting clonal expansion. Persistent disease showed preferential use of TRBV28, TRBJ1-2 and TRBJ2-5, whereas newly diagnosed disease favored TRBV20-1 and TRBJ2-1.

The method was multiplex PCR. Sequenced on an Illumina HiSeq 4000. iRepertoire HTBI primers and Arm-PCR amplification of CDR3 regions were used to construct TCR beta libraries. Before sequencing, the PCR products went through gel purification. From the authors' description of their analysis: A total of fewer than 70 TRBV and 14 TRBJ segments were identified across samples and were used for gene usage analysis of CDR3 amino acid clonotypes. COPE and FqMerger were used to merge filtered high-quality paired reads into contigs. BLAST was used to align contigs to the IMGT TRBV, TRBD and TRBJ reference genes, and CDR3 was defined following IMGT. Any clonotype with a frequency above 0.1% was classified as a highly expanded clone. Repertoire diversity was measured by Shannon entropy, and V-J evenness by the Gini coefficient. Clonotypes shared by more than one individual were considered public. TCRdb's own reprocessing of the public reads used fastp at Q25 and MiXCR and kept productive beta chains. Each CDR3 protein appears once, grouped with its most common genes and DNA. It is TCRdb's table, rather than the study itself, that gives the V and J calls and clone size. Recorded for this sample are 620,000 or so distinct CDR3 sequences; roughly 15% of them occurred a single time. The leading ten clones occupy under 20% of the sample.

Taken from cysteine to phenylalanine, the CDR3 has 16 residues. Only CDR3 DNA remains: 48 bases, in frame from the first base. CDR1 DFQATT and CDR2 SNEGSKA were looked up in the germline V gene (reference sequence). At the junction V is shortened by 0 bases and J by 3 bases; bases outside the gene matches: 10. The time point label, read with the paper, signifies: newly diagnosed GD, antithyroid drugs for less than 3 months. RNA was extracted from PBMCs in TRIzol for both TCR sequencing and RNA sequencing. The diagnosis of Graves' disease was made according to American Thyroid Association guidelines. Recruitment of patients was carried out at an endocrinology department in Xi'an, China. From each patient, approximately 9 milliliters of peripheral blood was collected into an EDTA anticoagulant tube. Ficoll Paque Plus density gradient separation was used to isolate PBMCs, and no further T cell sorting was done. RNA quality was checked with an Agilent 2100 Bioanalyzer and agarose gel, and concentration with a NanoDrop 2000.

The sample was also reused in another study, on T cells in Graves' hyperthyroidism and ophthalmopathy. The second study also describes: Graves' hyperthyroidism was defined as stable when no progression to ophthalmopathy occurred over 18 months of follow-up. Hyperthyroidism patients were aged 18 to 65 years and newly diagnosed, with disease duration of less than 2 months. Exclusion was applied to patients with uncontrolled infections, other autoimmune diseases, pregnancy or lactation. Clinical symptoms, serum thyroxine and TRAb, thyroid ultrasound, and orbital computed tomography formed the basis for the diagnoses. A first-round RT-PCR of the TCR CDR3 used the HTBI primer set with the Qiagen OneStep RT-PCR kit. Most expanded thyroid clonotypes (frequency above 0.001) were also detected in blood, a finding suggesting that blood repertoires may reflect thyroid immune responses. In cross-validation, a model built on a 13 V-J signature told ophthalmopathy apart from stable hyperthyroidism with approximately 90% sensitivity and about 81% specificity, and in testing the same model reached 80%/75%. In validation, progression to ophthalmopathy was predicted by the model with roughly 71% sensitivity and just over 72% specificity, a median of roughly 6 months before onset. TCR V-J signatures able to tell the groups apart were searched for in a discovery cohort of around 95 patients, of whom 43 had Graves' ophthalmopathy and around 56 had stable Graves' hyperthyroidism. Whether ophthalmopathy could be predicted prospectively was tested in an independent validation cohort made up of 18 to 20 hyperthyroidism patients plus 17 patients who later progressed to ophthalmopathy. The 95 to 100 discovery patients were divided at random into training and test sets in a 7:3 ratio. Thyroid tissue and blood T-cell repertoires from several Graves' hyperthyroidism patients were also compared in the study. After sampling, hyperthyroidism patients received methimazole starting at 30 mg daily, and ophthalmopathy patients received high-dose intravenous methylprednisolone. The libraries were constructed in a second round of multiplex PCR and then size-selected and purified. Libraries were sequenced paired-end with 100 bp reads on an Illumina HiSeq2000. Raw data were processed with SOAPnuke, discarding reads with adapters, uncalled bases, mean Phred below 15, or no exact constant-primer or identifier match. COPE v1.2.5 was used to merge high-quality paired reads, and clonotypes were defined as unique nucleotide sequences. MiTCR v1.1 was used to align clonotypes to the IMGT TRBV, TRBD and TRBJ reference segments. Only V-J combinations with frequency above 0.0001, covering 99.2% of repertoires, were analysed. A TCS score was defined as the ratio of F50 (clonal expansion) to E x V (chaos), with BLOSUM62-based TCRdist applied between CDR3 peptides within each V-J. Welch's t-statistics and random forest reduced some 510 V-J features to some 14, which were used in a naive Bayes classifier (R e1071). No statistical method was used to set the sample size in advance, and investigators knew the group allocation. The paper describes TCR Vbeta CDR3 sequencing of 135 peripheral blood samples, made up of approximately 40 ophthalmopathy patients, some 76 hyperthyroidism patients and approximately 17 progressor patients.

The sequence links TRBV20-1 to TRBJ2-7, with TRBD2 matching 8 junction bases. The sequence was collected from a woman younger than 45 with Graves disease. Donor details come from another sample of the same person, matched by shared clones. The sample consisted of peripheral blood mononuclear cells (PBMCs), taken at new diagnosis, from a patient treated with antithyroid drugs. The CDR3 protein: CSARDRLAGLIYEQYF. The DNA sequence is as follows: TGCAGTGCTAGAGATAGGCTAGCGGGCCTCATCTACGAGCAGTACTTC.